Presented here are 17 T cell receptor beta chains from one specimen sequenced in a study of blood T cell repertoires in COVID-19 (dated by TCRdb to 2020 to 2022). The protocol used for the library was the immunoSEQ multiplex PCR assay. TCRdb took this table from immuneACCESS and kept in-frame rearrangements with V and J called. Such tables lack part of the clones; where checked against another copy, unresolved V genes explain under half of the gap, and the rest is unexplained. The table for this sample lists 250,000 to 350,000 clones; approximately 83% of them were counted only once. The leading ten clones occupy 4% to 4.5% of the sample. Sequences were obtained from PBMCs or T cells enriched from blood (not recorded which). The receptors come from a woman aged 25 to 39 who had recovered from COVID-19.

The chain combines TRBV4-1 with TRBJ1-5; TRBD1 matches 7 bases. The germline V gene encodes CDR1 MGHRA and CDR2 YSYEKL. V lost 3 bases and J lost 0; bases outside the gene matches: 5. This CDR3 spans 16 amino acids. CDR3 sequence (DNA): TGCGCCAGCAGCCATGCCGGGACAGTTAGCAATCAGCCCCAGCATTTT. Translated, it gives CASSHAGTVSNQPQHF.

This chain uses TRBV7-9 with TRBJ1-5; D is uncertain. The germline V gene encodes CDR1 SEHNR and CDR2 FQNEAQ (reference sequence). This CDR3 is built from 14 residues. V was cut by 4 bases and J by 2 bases, with 9 bases left in between. DNA of the CDR3: TGTGCCAGCAGCTCAGCCTATGGCAATCAGCCCCAGCATTTT. Its translation: CASSSAYGNQPQHF.

The V gene is TRBV7-9, the J gene TRBJ1-3; a weak D match, TRBD1 (5 bases). Per germline, CDR1 SEHNR and CDR2 FQNEAQ (reference sequence). This CDR3 has 14 residues. The V and J ends lost 10 bases and 4 bases respectively, with 17 bases between them. This chain's CDR3 is CAIKDSLSGNTIYF. The CDR3 nucleotides are TGTGCCATCAAAGACAGTTTATCAGGAAACACCATATATTTT.

This rearrangement joins TRBV27 to TRBJ2-3, with TRBD2 identical over 9 bases. J lost 3 bases, V lost 6 bases, and 10 bases had no gene match. Germline CDR1 is MNHEY and CDR2 is SMNVEV (reference sequence). The CDR3 consists of 16 residues. The CDR3 coding sequence is TGTGCCAGCAGCGTAATCCTAGCGGGAAGAACAGATACGCAGTATTTT. Its translation: CASSVILAGRTDTQYF.

This clone was seen a few times. The chain couples TRBV2 to TRBJ1-5; weak D call: TRBD1 (5 bases). The CDR3 length is 12 residues. From germline, CDR1 is SNHLY and CDR2 FYNNEI. V was clipped by 5 bases and J by 9 bases, with 11 bases between them. CDR3 loop: CASSTGYAPQHF. In DNA, the CDR3 is TGTGCCAGCAGTACAGGTTATGCGCCCCAGCATTTT. Variable domain in full (rest from reference TRBV2 and TRBJ1-5): EPEVTQTPSHQVTQMGQEVILRCVPISNHLYFYWYRQILGQKVEFLVSFYNNEISEKSEIFDDQFSVERPDGSNFTLKIRSTKLEDSAMYFCASSTGYAPQHFGDGTRLSIL.

In this sample, this clone turned up a few times. The V and J genes are TRBV11-2 and TRBJ2-1, with 7 bases identical to TRBD1. This CDR3 comprises 12 residues. The germline CDR1 and CDR2 sequences are SGHAT and FQNNGV. Trimming at V came to 3 bases and at J to 8 bases, leaving 1 base not matched to a gene. This CDR3 reads CASSFTGDEQFF. The CDR3 nucleotides read TGTGCCAGCAGCTTTACAGGGGATGAGCAGTTCTTC. Full variable domain (rest looked up from reference TRBV11-2 and TRBJ2-1): EAGVAQSPRYKIIEKRQSVAFWCNPISGHATLYWYQQILGQGPKLLIQFQNNGVVDDSQLPKDRFSAERLKGVDSTLKIQPAKLEDSAVYLCASSFTGDEQFFGPGTRLTVL.

The CDR3 sequence: CASSNGEGYEQYF. Here the CDR3 DNA reads TGTGCCAGTAGTAATGGGGAGGGCTACGAGCAGTACTTC. The V gene is TRBV19, the J gene TRBJ2-7, with 7 bases that match TRBD2. V trimming: 4 bases; J trimming: 3 bases; junction bases outside the gene matches: 3. The CDR3 covers 13 residues. Germline assignment: CDR1 LNHDA and CDR2 SQIVND (reference sequence). Variable domain in full (rest from reference TRBV19 and TRBJ2-7): DGGITQSPKYLFRKEGQNVTLSCEQNLNHDAMYWYRQDPGQGLRLIYYSQIVNDFQKGDIAEGYSVSREKKESFPLTVTSAQKNPTAFYLCASSNGEGYEQYFGPGTRLTVT.

The J gene is TRBJ1-2, the V gene TRBV30; 8 nucleotides agree with TRBD1. Germline V gene sequence: CDR1 GTSNPN, CDR2 SVGIG (reference sequence). The CDR3 runs 15 residues. V lost 2 bases and J lost 4; bases outside the gene matches: 9. CDR3 nucleotides: TGTGCCTGGAGTCCCGCGACAGGGGCGCCCTATGGCTACACCTTC. It is translated as CAWSPATGAPYGYTF.

This clone was seen only once. The chain uses TRBV6-1 and TRBJ1-1; D gene uncertain. The germline V gene has CDR1 MNHNS and CDR2 SASEGT. Deletions cut 2 bases from V and 1 base from J, with 11 bases between. CDR3 length equals 15 residues. CDR3 residues: CASSEQAEWNTEAFF. The CDR3 DNA reads as TGTGCCAGCAGTGAACAGGCTGAGTGGAACACTGAAGCTTTCTTT.

CDR3 in amino acids: CASSVAGGDGELFF. The CDR3 DNA sequence: TGTGCCAGCAGCGTAGCAGGGGGCGACGGGGAGCTGTTTTTT. V is TRBV9 and J is TRBJ2-2, with 8 positions matching TRBD1. The germline gives CDR1 SGDLS, CDR2 YYNGEE. This CDR3 contains 14 residues. The V segment lost 0 bases and the J segment 7 bases; nucleotides outside the gene matches: 2.

The V gene is TRBV7-9, the J gene TRBJ2-3; D remains unclear. CDR1 and CDR2 from the germline V gene are SEHNR and FQNEAQ (reference sequence). V shed 2 bases and J shed 7 bases, with 10 bases lying between them. The CDR3 has 13 residues. The CDR3 is CASSLSYEYTQYF. DNA of the CDR3: TGTGCCAGCAGCTTATCATACGAGTATACGCAGTATTTT.

V gene TRBV6-5 combines with J gene TRBJ2-5, with a weak D call TRBD1 (7 bases). Looked up from germline, CDR1 is MNHEY and CDR2 is SVGAGI. The CDR3 consists of 12 residues. The germline V and J ends were trimmed by 8 bases and 7 bases, with 14 bases remaining between them. CDR3 region: CASYQGGGTQYF. CDR3 bases: TGTGCCAGCTATCAGGGGGGTGGGACCCAGTACTTC.

The chain is built from TRBV3-1 (or the pseudogene TRBV3-2) and TRBJ1-1; D remains unclear. CDR3 length: 13 residues. V was pared by 0 bases and J by 7 bases, with 9 bases between. Germline lookup yields CDR1 LGHDT and CDR2 YNNKEL (reference sequence). CDR3 amino acids: CASSQESLGEAFF. The CDR3 DNA reads TGTGCCAGCAGCCAAGAGAGTCTTGGTGAAGCTTTCTTT.

The rearrangement joins TRBV7-8 to TRBJ2-5; 9 positions match TRBD1. CDR1 SGHVS and CDR2 FQNEAQ come from the germline V gene. The CDR3 extends over 19 amino acids. V lost 2 bases and J lost 1; bases outside the gene matches: 14. Here the CDR3 reads CASSLPSTGGYHTQETQYF. CDR3 DNA: TGTGCCAGCAGCTTACCGTCGACAGGGGGGTACCATACCCAAGAGACCCAGTACTTC.

The chain has TRBV28 and TRBJ1-1; 10 bases are a match to TRBD1. There are 17 residues in the CDR3. J lost 4 bases, V lost 0 bases, and 8 bases had no gene match. Germline values: CDR1 MDHEN, CDR2 SYDVKM. This CDR3 reads CASSLWGLGQGVTEAFF. As DNA, the CDR3 is TGTGCCAGCAGTTTATGGGGCCTTGGACAGGGGGTCACTGAAGCTTTCTTT. The whole variable domain, filled in from reference TRBV28 and TRBJ1-1, reads DVKVTQSSRYLVKRTGEKVFLECVQDMDHENMFWYRQDPGLGLRLIYFSYDVKMKEKGDIPEGYSVSREKKERFSLILESASTNQTSMYLCASSLWGLGQGVTEAFFGQGTRLTVV.

The rearrangement joins TRBV5-1 to TRBJ2-2, with 7 bases that match TRBD2. The CDR3 is made up of 15 amino acids. The germline V gene has CDR1 SGHRS and CDR2 YFSETQ. With 4 bases clipped from V and 3 bases from J, the junction kept 6 bases outside the gene matches. The CDR3: CASSPGSGHTGELFF. CDR3 sequence (DNA): TGCGCCAGCAGCCCCGGTAGCGGGCACACCGGGGAGCTGTTTTTT. Full variable domain (missing parts from reference TRBV5-1 and TRBJ2-2): KAGVTQTPRYLIKTRGQQVTLSCSPISGHRSVSWYQQTPGQGLQFLFEYFSETQRNKGNFPGRFSGRQFSNSRSEMNVSTLELGDSALYLCASSPGSGHTGELFFGEGSRLTVL.

V is TRBV20-1 and J is TRBJ2-2; D gene unclear. The CDR3 contains 11 residues. Trimming shortened V by 4 bases and J by 6 bases, and 6 bases separated the two germline ends. Germline CDR1 and CDR2: DFQATT and SNEGSKA (reference sequence). Here the CDR3 DNA reads TGCAGTGCTATGGCCGCCGGGGAGCTGTTTTTT. Its protein product is CSAMAAGELFF.